The clone carrying this T cell receptor beta chain was observed many times. Its specificity is not known. These data come from a study of T-cell memory formation after mild COVID-19. About the study: Largely donor-specific TCR clusters were found. Findings and caveats of the study: The appearance of some responding clones in pre-infection memory suggested that cross-reactive memory joined. Researchers could not confirm that second-wave clones peaking on day 37 targeted SARS-CoV-2. Later expanders leaned toward CD4+, whereas clones contracting from day 15 to 85 were balanced CD4/CD8.

TCRdb re-called the 5' RACE reads with MiXCR, one entry per CDR3 protein. The sample includes about 540,000 distinct CDR3 sequences, approximately 20% of them seen just once. This CDR3 has 13 residues. Germline V lookup: CDR1 SEHNR, CDR2 FQNEAQ (reference sequence). V lost 3 bases and J lost 8, with 11 bases in between. The sequence derives from an adult woman who had mild COVID-19 (a few samples of this study predate the infection). Cell type and time point are not known. This sequence joins TRBV7-9 and TRBJ2-4, with D uncertain. The specimen sequenced was PBMCs or a T cell subset sorted from them (not recorded which). The CDR3 DNA is TGTGCCAGCAGCTTTGACAATTCCGACATTCAGTACTTC. It yields the protein CASSFDNSDIQYF.